These 10 T cell receptor beta chains came from one sample sequenced in a study of blood T cell repertoires in COVID-19. Sequenced by immunoSEQ multiplex PCR; TCRdb stores in-frame clones only, minus some. The sample holds hundreds of thousands of clones, around 87% seen once. The sequenced sample consisted of PBMCs or T cells enriched from blood (not recorded which). Receptors originate from a man aged 35-49 years in a cohort exposed to, infected with or recovered from COVID-19 (not recorded which).

The chain joins TRBV7-3 to TRBJ2-5; 11 nucleotides agree with TRBD2. V shed 5 bases and J 4 bases; nucleotides not matched to a gene: 6. From germline, CDR1 is SGHTA and CDR2 FQGTGA. The CDR3 runs 15 residues. The CDR3 DNA follows: TGTGCCAGCAGCCTCTTAGCGGGAGGGCGAGAGACCCAGTACTTC. Protein: CASSLLAGGRETQYF.

The chain has TRBV7-9 and TRBJ1-3, with 7 bases that match TRBD1. Trimming cost V 3 bases and J 0 bases; bases outside gene matches: 2. The germline CDR1 and CDR2 sequences are SEHNR and FQNEAQ (reference sequence). This CDR3 region has 15 residues. The CDR3 sequence is CASSLGQNSGNTIYF. CDR3 nucleotide sequence: TGTGCCAGCAGCTTGGGACAGAACTCTGGAAACACCATATATTTT.

This chain uses TRBV24-1 with TRBJ2-1, with TRBD1 matching 7 bases. Germline V gene lookup returns CDR1 KGHDR and CDR2 SFDVKD. This CDR3 region has 13 residues. V lost 3 bases, J lost 10 bases, and 5 bases stayed unmatched. For the CDR3, the DNA is TGTGCCACCAGTGATCCAGACAGGGTCGAGCAGTTCTTC. This gives the protein CATSDPDRVEQFF.

The rearrangement uses TRBV2 and TRBJ1-2, with 9 bases matching TRBD1. The CDR3 extends over 15 amino acids. Trimming at V came to 6 bases and at J to 4 bases, leaving 9 bases not matched to a gene. CDR1 SNHLY and CDR2 FYNNEI come from the germline V gene. CDR3 nucleotide sequence: TGTGCCAGCAGCCGGTTAACAGGGGGCTTCTATGGCTACACCTTC. This sequence encodes CASSRLTGGFYGYTF.

The rearrangement uses TRBV3-1 (or the pseudogene TRBV3-2) and TRBJ2-5, with TRBD2 matching 10 bases. V lost 1 base, J lost 7 bases, and 3 bases stayed unmatched. This CDR3 contains 14 residues. Germline lookup yields CDR1 LGHDT and CDR2 YNNKEL (reference sequence). Here the CDR3 reads CASSQVRTSGTQYF. The CDR3 DNA is TGTGCCAGCAGCCAAGTAAGGACTAGCGGGACCCAGTACTTC.

V and J are TRBV18 and TRBJ2-7; 10 nucleotides match TRBD2. Trimming at V came to 0 bases and at J to 5 bases, leaving 10 bases not matched to a gene. The CDR3 is 17 amino acids. Per germline, CDR1 KGHSH and CDR2 LQKENI. CDR3 nucleotide sequence: TGTGCCAGCTCACCACCGGCTAGCGGGAGAAGGAACCACGAGCAGTACTTC. The encoded protein is CASSPPASGRRNHEQYF.

CDR3 DNA sequence: TGTGCCAGCAGTTTACTTAGCGGGAGGACGACCGGGGAGCTGTTTTTT. It codes for CASSLLSGRTTGELFF. The chain carries TRBV27 and TRBJ2-2; 10 bases fit TRBD2. V lost 2 bases to trimming and J lost 5 bases; unmatched junction nucleotides: 5. CDR1 MNHEY and CDR2 SMNVEV come from the germline V gene (reference sequence). This CDR3 is 16 amino acids long.

V is TRBV27 and J is TRBJ2-3, with a possible D match to TRBD2 (6 bases). This CDR3 spans 13 amino acids. CDR1 MNHEY and CDR2 SMNVEV come from the germline V gene (reference sequence). Trimming cost V 4 bases and J 6 bases, with 11 bases left between them. The CDR3 is CASSYGGVDTQYF. CDR3 sequence (DNA): TGTGCCAGCAGTTACGGAGGGGTTGATACGCAGTATTTT.

The chain has TRBV9 and TRBJ2-1; unclear D gene. Germline CDR1 and CDR2: SGDLS and YYNGEE. The CDR3 totals 12 residues. V was clipped by 2 bases and J by 7 bases, with 7 bases between them. DNA for the CDR3: TGTGCCAGCAGCGTCTTATTTAATGAGCAGTTCTTC. This codes for CASSVLFNEQFF.

The chain employs TRBV27 and TRBJ2-7; 9 positions agree with TRBD1. The CDR3 sequence is 16 residues long. V trimming: 6 bases; J trimming: 0 bases; junction bases outside the gene matches: 9. Germline loops: CDR1 MNHEY, CDR2 SMNVEV (reference sequence). Here the CDR3 reads CASRRDRVMSSYEQYF. The CDR3 nucleotides read TGTGCCAGCAGGCGGGACAGGGTGATGAGCTCCTACGAGCAGTACTTC.